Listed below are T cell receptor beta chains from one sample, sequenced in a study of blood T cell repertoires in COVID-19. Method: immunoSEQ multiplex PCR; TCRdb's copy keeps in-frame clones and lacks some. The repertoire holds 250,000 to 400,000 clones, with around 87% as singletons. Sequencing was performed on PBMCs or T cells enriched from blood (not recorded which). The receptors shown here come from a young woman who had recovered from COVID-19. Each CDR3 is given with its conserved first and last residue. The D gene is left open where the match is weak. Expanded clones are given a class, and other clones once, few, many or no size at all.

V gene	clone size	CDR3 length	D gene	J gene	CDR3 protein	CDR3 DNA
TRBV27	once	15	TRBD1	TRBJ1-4	CASKTGVLTNEKLFF	TGTGCCAGCAAGACAGGGGTTTTGACTAATGAAAAACTGTTTTTT
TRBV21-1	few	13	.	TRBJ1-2	CASTEAGSRGYTF	TGTGCCAGCACCGAAGCTGGGAGCAGAGGCTACACCTTC
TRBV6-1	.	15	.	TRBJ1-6	CASSDPGHPQSPLHF	TGTGCCAGCAGTGATCCGGGACACCCACAGTCACCCCTCCACTTT
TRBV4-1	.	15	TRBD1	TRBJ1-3	CASSQTGQVVDTIYF	TGCGCCAGCAGCCAAACGGGACAGGTGGTGGACACCATATATTTT
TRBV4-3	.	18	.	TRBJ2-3	CASSQEHGTPERAYTQYF	TGCGCCAGCAGCCAAGAACACGGGACTCCTGAAAGGGCATATACGCAGTATTTT
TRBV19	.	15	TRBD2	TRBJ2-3	CASSMSGGAADTQYF	TGTGCCAGTAGTATGTCCGGGGGGGCCGCAGATACGCAGTATTTT
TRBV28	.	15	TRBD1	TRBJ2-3	CASSETGGRTDTQYF	TGTGCCAGCAGCGAAACAGGGGGCAGGACAGATACGCAGTATTTT
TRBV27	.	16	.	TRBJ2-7	CASSFFRIGTPLELDF	TGTGCCAGCAGTTTTTTTCGAATCGGGACACCTCTAGAGTTAGACTTC
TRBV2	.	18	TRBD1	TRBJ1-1	CATKKGAGGIGVNTEAFF	TGTGCCACCAAGAAGGGGGCAGGGGGCATAGGAGTGAACACTGAAGCTTTCTTT
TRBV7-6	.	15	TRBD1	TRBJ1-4	CASSFDRGPNEKLFF	TGTGCCAGCAGTTTTGACAGGGGGCCAAATGAAAAACTGTTTTTT
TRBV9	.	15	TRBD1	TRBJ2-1	CASSEGTGAYNEQFF	TGTGCCAGCAGCGAGGGGACAGGGGCATACAATGAGCAGTTCTTC